Listed below are T cell receptor beta chains from one sample, sequenced in a study of beta chain features in type 1 diabetes. Repertoires were generated with immunoSEQ multiplex PCR, while TCRdb's copy carries only in-frame clones and drops some. The sample records fewer than 150,000 clones, 6.9% being singletons. Sequenced material: central memory CD4+ T cells from blood. The receptors stem from a woman aged 30 to 39 in good health. Each CDR3 is given with its conserved first and last residue. Fields, in order: V gene, D gene, J gene, clone size, CDR3 DNA, CDR3 protein. A D gene is named only where the DNA matches it firmly. The size field is filled for only some rows; it gives once, few, many or a size class.

TRBV21-1	NA	TRBJ2-1	NA	NA	CASSKVAAGALGNEQFF
TRBV29-1	NA	TRBJ2-7	many	TGCAGCGTAGCTTTGACAGCCTCCTACGAGCAGTACTTC	CSVALTASYEQYF
TRBV2	NA	TRBJ1-1	NA	TGTGCCAGCAGTGAATGGGGCATGGACACTGAAGCTTTCTTT	CASSEWGMDTEAFF
TRBV18	NA	TRBJ1-1	few	TGTGCCAGCTCAAGTACGGCGGCGAACACTGAAGCTTTCTTT	CASSSTAANTEAFF
TRBV28	NA	TRBJ1-2	many	TGTGCCAGCAGTGTCACCTCACAGGGTGGCTATGGCTACACCTTC	CASSVTSQGGYGYTF
TRBV15	NA	TRBJ1-1	NA	TGTGCCACCAGCTTAGGACAGAGGACCACTGAAGCTTTCTTT	CATSLGQRTTEAFF
TRBV7-3	TRBD2	TRBJ2-2	few	TGTGCCAGCAGGAGCGGGAGTCGCACCGGGGAGCTGTTTTTT	CASRSGSRTGELFF
TRBV28	NA	TRBJ2-3	NA	TGTGCCAGCAGTTTAAGCGGGCCCCAGGATACGCAGTATTTT	CASSLSGPQDTQYF
TRBV10-3	NA	TRBJ2-1	few	TGTGCCATCAGTGAGTCGGCCAGAGGCAACAATGAGCAGTTCTTC	CAISESARGNNEQFF
TRBV6-6	TRBD1	TRBJ1-2	few	TGTGCCAGCAGTAGTCCGGGACAGGGAGCGCCTGGCTACACCTTC	CASSSPGQGAPGYTF
TRBV21-1	NA	TRBJ2-7	few	TGTGCCAGCAGCAAGGAGGACTCACACTACGAGCAGTACTTC	CASSKEDSHYEQYF
TRBV7-3	NA	TRBJ2-5	few	TGTGCCAGCAGCTCTGGGCCTCAAGAGACCCAGTACTTC	CASSSGPQETQYF
TRBV19	NA	TRBJ1-5	few	TGTGCCAGTAGTGCACTCCGGGAAGTTAATCAGCCCCAGCATTTT	CASSALREVNQPQHF
TRBV5-1	TRBD2	TRBJ2-1	many	TGCGCCAGCAGCACCCTGACTAGCGGGAGGGACGGTGAGCAGTTCTTC	CASSTLTSGRDGEQFF
TRBV14	TRBD2	TRBJ2-3	few	TGTGCCAGCAGCCAAGCCGCGACTAGCGACGCAGATACGCAGTATTTT	CASSQAATSDADTQYF
TRBV7-7	NA	TRBJ2-2	NA	TGTGCTAGCAGCTTAAGTCCAGGGGCCAACACCGGGGAGCTGTTTTTT	CASSLSPGANTGELFF
TRBV7-9	TRBD2	TRBJ2-3	many	TGTGCCAGCAGCCCGAGGACTAGCGCAAGCGATACGCAGTATTTT	CASSPRTSASDTQYF
TRBV4-2	NA	TRBJ2-3	NA	TGTGCCAGCAGCCAAGATTATACGAGTAGCACAGATACGCAGTATTTT	CASSQDYTSSTDTQYF
TRBV29-1	NA	TRBJ2-1	many	TGCAGCGTTGTTCAACAGGGCCCCTACAATGAGCAGTTCTTC	CSVVQQGPYNEQFF
TRBV4-2	NA	TRBJ2-1	few	TGTGCCAGCAGCCCTTCCGCTACGTACAATGAGCAGTTCTTC	CASSPSATYNEQFF
TRBV11-2	TRBD2	TRBJ2-3	few	TGTGCCAGCAGCGCCAGGACTAGCGTTAATACGCAGTATTTT	CASSARTSVNTQYF
TRBV4-2	NA	TRBJ2-2	NA	TGTGCCAGCAGCAAGTTGGCGGGCTCAACGAACACCGGGGAGCTGTTTTTT	CASSKLAGSTNTGELFF
TRBV5-1	TRBD2	TRBJ2-7	few	TGCGCCAGCAGCTTGGGGCAGCGGGAGAGTAACGAGCAGTACTTC	CASSLGQRESNEQYF
TRBV18	TRBD1	TRBJ2-3	few	TGTGCCAGCTCACCCTCGACAGGGACAGATACGCAGTATTTT	CASSPSTGTDTQYF
TRBV5-1	NA	TRBJ2-5	NA	TGCGCCAGCAGCTTACAGGGGGGGGAGACCCAGTACTTC	CASSLQGGETQYF
TRBV4-2	TRBD2	TRBJ2-1	NA	TGTGCCAGCAGCCGGGAGTCTAGCGGCTCCTACAATGAGCAGTTCTTC	CASSRESSGSYNEQFF
TRBV15	NA	TRBJ1-4	few	TGTGCCACCAGCAGAGAGGGCAGGGCGAGCGAAAAACTGTTTTTT	CATSREGRASEKLFF
TRBV7-3	NA	TRBJ1-1	many	TGTGCCAGCAGCTTACAGGGCAACACTGAAGCTTTCTTT	CASSLQGNTEAFF
TRBV7-9	TRBD1	TRBJ2-5	many	TGTGCCAGCAACACCGGGACAGGGATCTGGGAGACCCAGTACTTC	CASNTGTGIWETQYF